This T cell receptor (beta chain) was profiled in a study of beta chain features in type 1 diabetes. Study-wide background: Patients looked much like healthy donors when it came to age, gender and cell yields. General study findings and limits: Across patients, naive, central memory and Treg TCRB repertoires exhibited apparently greater similarity than was observed across healthy donors.

The CDR3 length is 13 residues. Trimming left V 3 bases short and J 1 base short, with 6 bases between. Germline V gives CDR1 KGHSH, CDR2 LQKENI. A few counts support this clone. Its cognate antigen is unknown. Reverse transcription of all isolated RNA meant that expressed TCRB transcripts were sequenced. Produced via immunoSEQ multiplex PCR; TCRdb's table is partial and in-frame only. Among roughly 450,000 clones listed, approximately 15% were seen once. What was sequenced was naive CD4+ T cells from blood. The clonotype comes from a man aged 25-45 years in good health. The V call is TRBV18, the J call TRBJ2-5; D call uncertain. The CDR3 nucleotides are TGTGCCAGCTCACCCCCGACCCAAGAGACCCAGTACTTC. Its translation is CASSPPTQETQYF.